These 4 T cell receptor beta chains originate from one sample sequenced in a study of Graves' ophthalmopathy and Graves' hyperthyroidism. The sequenced template was RNA, covering the TCR beta CDR3 region. First-round RT-PCR relied on HTBI primers, and a second-round multiplex PCR came next. TCRdb re-analysed the multiplex PCR reads in MiXCR, keeping a single row per CDR3 protein. The sample carries about 620,000 distinct CDR3 sequences, roughly 20% recorded once. The material sequenced was peripheral blood. All receptors come from a woman between 18 and 29 years old with stable Graves' hyperthyroidism. Some clones in this sample may be carry-over from other donors' samples.

This clonotype was detected many times. This chain's CDR3 is CSAIPWREGEQYF. CDR3 sequence (DNA): TGCAGTGCCATCCCGTGGAGGGAAGGCGAGCAGTACTTC. The chain employs TRBV20-1 and TRBJ2-7; weak D call: TRBD2 (6 bases). Germline V gives CDR1 DFQATT, CDR2 SNEGSKA (reference sequence). The CDR3 is made up of 13 amino acids. Trimming removed 6 bases from V and 6 bases from J, with 18 bases in between.

This clonotype showed up many times. This sequence joins TRBV7-9 and TRBJ1-1; the D is unclear. Trimming left V 2 bases short and J 5 bases short, with 12 bases between. Germline V CDR1 and CDR2: SEHNR, FQNEAQ (reference sequence). CDR3 length: 14 residues. CDR3 in amino acids: CASSLSNGGTEAFF. DNA of the CDR3: TGTGCCAGCAGCTTATCGAACGGTGGGACTGAAGCTTTCTTT.

In this sample, this clonotype turned up many times. J is TRBJ1-5 and V is TRBV6-2 or TRBV6-3; D unclear. Germline V lookup: CDR1 MNHEY, CDR2 SVGEGT. V was trimmed by 2 bases and J by 0 bases, leaving 17 bases between them. CDR3 length: 18 residues. This CDR3 is CASSYGTRGKYSNQPQHF. CDR3 in DNA: TGTGCCAGCAGTTACGGAACTCGAGGCAAATATAGCAATCAGCCCCAGCATTTT.

This clonotype appeared many times. The CDR3 DNA sequence: TGTGCCAGCCGGAGGACAACGAAAGAGACCCAGTACTTC. This translates into CASRRTTKETQYF. The chain combines TRBV6-1 with TRBJ2-5; either TRBD1 or TRBD2 may supply D (5 bases each). The germline CDR1 and CDR2 sequences are MNHNS and SASEGT. This CDR3 contains 13 residues. V was shortened by 8 bases and J by 3 bases, with 13 bases between the two germline ends.